This entry lists 27 T cell receptor beta chains sequenced from one sample in a study of breast tumors, draining lymph nodes, adjacent tissues. One entry per CDR3 protein results from TCRdb running MiXCR on the multiplex PCR reads. The sample records about 13,000 distinct CDR3 sequences, 45% to 50% being singletons. The sample consisted of tumor-adjacent breast tissue. The receptors here all came from a female donor with breast cancer. Some clones in this sample may be carry-over from other donors' samples.

The chain employs TRBV6-6 and TRBJ2-4, with D possibly matching TRBD1 (6 bases). The germline CDR1 and CDR2 sequences are MNHNY and SVGAGI (reference sequence). This CDR3 has 16 residues. V was pared by 2 bases and J by 6 bases, with 17 bases between. The CDR3 DNA follows: TGTGCCAGCAGTTACCTTTTGGAAGGACAGAGAAACATTCAGTACTTC. Residues: CASSYLLEGQRNIQYF.

There are many counts of this clonotype. This chain connects TRBV5-1 to TRBJ1-6, with 8 bases aligning to TRBD1. V shed 4 bases, J shed 13 bases, and the junction held 10 bases outside the gene matches. CDR1 is SGHRS, CDR2 YFSETQ, per germline. The CDR3 runs to 14 residues. The CDR3 DNA sequence: TGCGCCAGCAGCCTACAGGGGGATGAATCCCCCCTCCACTTT. It encodes CASSLQGDESPLHF.

This clonotype is categorized as medium-sized. The gene calls are TRBV2 and TRBJ2-1, with D unresolved. Trimming took 1 base from V and 10 from J, leaving 11 bases between them. Germline-derived CDR1 and CDR2 are SNHLY and FYNNEI. The CDR3 runs 13 residues. CDR3 in DNA: TGTGCCAGCAGTGAAGATAGAACCATCGAGCAGTTCTTC. Amino acid sequence: CASSEDRTIEQFF.

This clonotype occurred many times. The V call is TRBV2, the J call TRBJ1-6, with 7 bases that match TRBD1. V trimming: 4 bases; J trimming: 5 bases; junction bases outside the gene matches: 2. Germline CDR1 is SNHLY and CDR2 is FYNNEI. CDR3 length equals 14 residues. CDR3 bases: TGTGCCAGCAGTGCGACAGGGAATAATTCACCCCTCCACTTT. Translated: CASSATGNNSPLHF.

This clonotype was observed many times. The rearrangement uses TRBV5-1 and TRBJ2-3, with 9 nucleotides matching TRBD1. Germline loops: CDR1 SGHRS, CDR2 YFSETQ. Trimming cost V 4 bases and J 2 bases; bases outside gene matches: 5. This CDR3 has 15 amino acids. CDR3 loop: CASSVTGGNTDTQYF. The CDR3 bases are TGCGCCAGCAGCGTGACAGGGGGGAACACAGATACGCAGTATTTT.

The rearrangement uses TRBV7-9 and TRBJ2-7, with 10 bases that match TRBD1. Germline-derived CDR1 and CDR2 are SEHNR and FQNEAQ (reference sequence). Trimming removed 2 bases from V and 3 bases from J; junction bases left unmatched: 4. The CDR3 extends over 15 amino acids. The chain's CDR3 is CASSLTRDRGYEQYF. The DNA for the CDR3 is TGTGCCAGCAGCTTAACCAGGGACAGGGGCTACGAGCAGTACTTC.

This clonotype was counted ten times or more. The rearrangement links TRBV6-1 to TRBJ2-5; TRBD1 is a possible D gene (6 bases). Germline V gene data show CDR1 as MNHNS and CDR2 as SASEGT. Trimming left V 7 bases short and J 4 bases short, with 16 bases between. The CDR3 totals 14 residues. CDR3 residues: CASTPWRRGETQYF. The CDR3 DNA is TGTGCCAGCACTCCTTGGCGCAGGGGAGAGACCCAGTACTTC.

Concerning this clonotype: It is unclear where the CDR3 begins or ends on the DNA, so no DNA is shown, and the CDR3 is as TCRdb lists it. The rearrangement uses TRBV7-8 and TRBJ2-7; the tabulated D call, TRBD1, remains unverified against the DNA. Including both end residues, the CDR3 is 20 amino acids long. Germline CDR1 reads SGHVS; CDR2 reads FQNEAQ. CDR3 amino acids: CASSFYICSAPRDRGYEQYF.

This clonotype was observed many times. The genes are TRBV5-1 and TRBJ1-2, with D perhaps TRBD1 (5 bases). The germline V and J ends were trimmed by 0 bases and 5 bases, with 14 bases remaining between them. Germline loops: CDR1 SGHRS, CDR2 YFSETQ. The CDR3 covers 15 residues. DNA for the CDR3: TGCGCCAGCAGCTTGGTTCGGGGGGAGTTGTATGGCTACACCTTC. The encoded protein is CASSLVRGELYGYTF.

By share of the sample, this clonotype is medium-sized. The chain carries TRBV9 and TRBJ2-1, with TRBD2 matching over 8 bases. J gave up 10 bases and V 0 bases, and 3 bases lay outside the gene matches. CDR1 SGDLS and CDR2 YYNGEE come from the germline V gene. This CDR3 has 13 residues. Here the CDR3 reads CASSVGPGGEQFF. DNA for the CDR3: TGTGCCAGCAGCGTAGGTCCGGGAGGGGAGCAGTTCTTC.

This clonotype is a singleton in its sample. This rearrangement joins TRBV7-8 to TRBJ2-3; 7 bases match TRBD2. This CDR3 is 20 amino acids long. The germline V gene has CDR1 SGHVS and CDR2 FQNEAQ. V gave up 1 base and J gave up 3 bases; unmatched junction bases: 19. The CDR3 DNA is TGTGCCAGCAGCTTAGACATGAGCGGTGTTGGCGGGAGTATGACAGATACGCAGTATTTT. As protein: CASSLDMSGVGGSMTDTQYF.

This clonotype was seen only once. The genes are TRBV7-9 and TRBJ2-3; 11 bases are a match to TRBD2. The junction had 9 bases not matched to a gene; V was cut back by 5 bases and J by 2 bases. Germline assignment: CDR1 SEHNR and CDR2 FQNEAQ (reference sequence). The CDR3 extends over 17 amino acids. CDR3 loop: CASSLTTSGASTDTQYF. The CDR3 DNA is TGTGCCAGCAGCCTTACGACTAGCGGGGCATCCACAGATACGCAGTATTTT. The whole variable domain, filled in from reference TRBV7-9 and TRBJ2-3, reads DTGVSQNPRHKITKRGQNVTFRCDPISEHNRLYWYRQTLGQGPEFLTYFQNEAQLEKSRLLSDRFSAERPKGSFSTLEIQRTEQGDSAMYLCASSLTTSGASTDTQYFGPGTRLTVL.

This chain connects TRBV5-6 to TRBJ2-7; TRBD1 matches 8 bases. With 4 bases clipped from V and 2 bases from J, the junction kept 5 bases outside the gene matches. CDR1 is SGHDT, CDR2 YYEEEE, per germline. The CDR3 runs 14 residues. CDR3 nucleotides: TGTGCCAGCAGCCCGGGGACAGGAGCCTACGAGCAGTACTTC. Amino acid sequence: CASSPGTGAYEQYF. Variable domain in full (rest from reference TRBV5-6 and TRBJ2-7): DAGVTQSPTHLIKTRGQQVTLRCSPKSGHDTVSWYQQALGQGPQFIFQYYEEEERQRGNFPDRFSGHQFPNYSSELNVNALLLGDSALYLCASSPGTGAYEQYFGPGTRLTVT.

The chain joins TRBV5-1 to TRBJ1-1; 8 bases line up with TRBD1. Germline values: CDR1 SGHRS, CDR2 YFSETQ. V was clipped by 3 bases and J by 0 bases; unmatched bases: 7. The length of the CDR3 is 16 residues. The CDR3 region has the DNA TGCGCCAGCAGCTCCAGGGGGCGCGGGATGAACACTGAAGCTTTCTTT. Translation: CASSSRGRGMNTEAFF.

In regard to this clonotype: Germline is not matched at one junction end, which may reflect a read error. The J gene is TRBJ2-7, the V gene TRBV7-2; D ambiguous. This CDR3 contains 14 residues. CDR1 is SGHTA and CDR2 is FQGNSA in the germline V gene. CDR3 bases: TGTGCCAGCAGGTTAGTTGTGGGATCCCACGAGCAACACTTC. It encodes CASRLVVGSHEQHF. The whole variable domain, filled in from reference TRBV7-2 and TRBJ2-7, reads GAGVSQSPSNKVTEKGKDVELRCDPISGHTALYWYRQSLGQGLEFLIYFQGNSAPDKSGLPSDRFSAERTGGSVSTLTIQRTQQEDSAVYLCASRLVVGSHEQHFGPGTRLTVT.

Turning to this clonotype: A much bigger clone sits one base away, suggesting this may be a read error. J is TRBJ2-5 and V is TRBV7-9; 8 bases fit TRBD1. Germline CDR1 and CDR2: SEHNR and FQNEAQ (reference sequence). The CDR3 contains 15 residues. Trimming took 1 base from V and 5 from J; bases not matched to a gene: 6. This CDR3 reads CASSLGNTGGETQYF. The CDR3 nucleotides are TGTGCCAGCAGCTTAGGTAACACAGGGGGGGAGACCCAGTACTTC.

This chain joins TRBV7-2 and TRBJ2-2, with TRBD2 as a possible D gene (5 bases). CDR3 size: 17 residues. Trimming removed 1 base from V and 5 bases from J, with 17 bases in between. Per the germline V gene, CDR1 is SGHTA and CDR2 is FQGNSA. DNA for the CDR3: TGTGCCAGCAGCTTAGACCCTGCGGGCGCCGAAACCGGGGAGCTGTTTTTT. Its translation is CASSLDPAGAETGELFF. The whole variable domain, filled in from reference TRBV7-2 and TRBJ2-2, reads GAGVSQSPSNKVTEKGKDVELRCDPISGHTALYWYRQSLGQGLEFLIYFQGNSAPDKSGLPSDRFSAERTGGSVSTLTIQRTQQEDSAVYLCASSLDPAGAETGELFFGEGSRLTVL.

This clonotype was seen repeatedly, ten times or more. V is TRBV6-1 and J is TRBJ2-1; no clear D gene. From germline, CDR1 is MNHNS and CDR2 SASEGT. The V end was cut by 2 bases, the J end by 6 bases, with 5 bases between. The CDR3 sequence is 12 residues long. The CDR3 DNA is TGTGCCAGCAGTGAAAACTTCAATGAGCAGTTCTTC. It encodes CASSENFNEQFF.

This clonotype has a count of ten or more. The chain is built from TRBV6-5 and TRBJ1-2; 10 nucleotides line up with TRBD1. This CDR3 contains 16 residues. The germline CDR1 and CDR2 sequences are MNHEY and SVGAGI. Trimming took 5 bases from V and 5 from J; bases not matched to a gene: 11. CDR3 region: CASSHTRTGGGYGYTF. The CDR3 coding sequence is TGTGCCAGCAGTCACACCCGGACAGGGGGAGGTTATGGCTACACCTTC.

Within the sample, this clonotype is medium-sized. This chain links TRBV15 with TRBJ2-1; the D gene is possibly TRBD2 (6 bases). Trimming cost V 0 bases and J 10 bases, with 16 bases left between them. Germline-derived CDR1 and CDR2 are LNHNV and YYDKDF (reference sequence). The CDR3 has 15 residues. The CDR3 protein is CATSRDSRDSPEQFF. The CDR3 bases are TGTGCCACCAGCAGAGACTCCCGGGACTCTCCCGAGCAGTTCTTC.

The gene calls are TRBV5-1 and TRBJ2-3, with D perhaps matching TRBD1 or TRBD2 (7 bases each). Trimming removed 7 bases at V and 1 base at J, with 13 bases between. Germline loops: CDR1 SGHRS, CDR2 YFSETQ. The CDR3 runs to 14 residues. DNA of the CDR3: TGCGCCAGCGCAGGGGGGGGTGGCACAGATACGCAGTATTTT. Translating gives CASAGGGGTDTQYF.

J is TRBJ2-1 and V is TRBV19; TRBD1 agrees at 8 bases. The germline CDR1 and CDR2 sequences are LNHDA and SQIVND (reference sequence). The CDR3 runs to 15 residues. Trimming cost V 7 bases and J 3 bases; bases outside gene matches: 8. CDR3 sequence: CASTPGGQGYNEQFF. The CDR3 DNA reads TGTGCCAGTACCCCAGGCGGACAGGGCTACAATGAGCAGTTCTTC.

Sample share makes this clonotype medium-sized. This chain uses TRBV6-1 with TRBJ1-5; 9 nucleotides line up with TRBD1. Germline CDR1 reads MNHNS; CDR2 reads SASEGT. The CDR3 extends over 18 amino acids. Trimming cost V 0 bases and J 0 bases; bases outside gene matches: 6. For the CDR3, the DNA is TGTGCCAGCAGTGAAGCGGGGACAGGGCAAACTAGCAATCAGCCCCAGCATTTT. Residues: CASSEAGTGQTSNQPQHF.

This clonotype has more than one count but fewer than ten. The DNA of the CDR3 is TGCGCCAGCAGCTTTGGACAGTCCTACGAGCAGTACTTC. Translating it yields CASSFGQSYEQYF. The chain is built from TRBV5-1 and TRBJ2-7, with D possibly being TRBD1 (6 bases). This CDR3 comprises 13 residues. Germline CDR1 and CDR2: SGHRS and YFSETQ. V was pared by 2 bases and J by 1 base, with 7 bases between.

This clonotype has a handful of counts. V is TRBV19 and J is TRBJ1-1; D uncertain. Germline V gives CDR1 LNHDA, CDR2 SQIVND (reference sequence). This CDR3 spans 11 amino acids. V was cut by 5 bases and J by 4 bases, with 5 bases left in between. The CDR3 here is CASSLFTEAFF. CDR3 nucleotide sequence: TGTGCCAGTAGTCTATTCACTGAAGCTTTCTTT.

This clonotype was counted ten times or more. This chain links TRBV29-1 with TRBJ1-2; unclear D gene. The germline V gene encodes CDR1 SQVTM and CDR2 ANQGSEA. The CDR3 contains 12 residues. The CDR3 DNA reads as TGCACCACTCCGGCTGGGAACTATGGCTACACCTTC. It translates to CTTPAGNYGYTF.

The CDR3 DNA follows: TGCGCCAGCAGCGCCGGGACAGGGGGCAATCAGCCCCAGCATTTT. This sequence encodes CASSAGTGGNQPQHF. V is TRBV5-1 and J is TRBJ1-5; TRBD1 agrees at 10 bases. V was pared by 4 bases and J by 2 bases, with 3 bases of the junction left unmatched. Germline CDR1 is SGHRS and CDR2 is YFSETQ. The CDR3 totals 15 residues.